These 14 T cell receptor beta chains originate from one sample sequenced in a study of blood T cell repertoires in COVID-19. Profiling relied on immunoSEQ multiplex PCR, and the TCRdb table lists in-frame clones only, not all of them. The data contain roughly 100,000 clones, 80% to 85% of them singletons. The sequenced sample was peripheral blood. Source of these receptors: a man aged 60 to 69 with acute or convalescent COVID-19.

The chain recombines TRBV3-1 (or the pseudogene TRBV3-2) with TRBJ1-6, with 10 bases lining up with TRBD1. Trimming removed 8 bases from V and 7 bases from J; junction bases left unmatched: 5. CDR3 size: 14 residues. Germline V gene lookup returns CDR1 LGHDT and CDR2 YNNKEL (reference sequence). The chain's CDR3 is CASGAGQGNSPLHF. CDR3 nucleotides: TGTGCCAGCGGCGCGGGACAGGGGAATTCACCCCTCCACTTT.

In its sample, this clone was seen once. The chain carries TRBV19 and TRBJ2-1; the match to TRBD2 covers 7 bases. This CDR3 is built from 15 residues. V lost 2 bases to trimming and J lost 6 bases; unmatched junction nucleotides: 7. Germline CDR1 reads LNHDA; CDR2 reads SQIVND (reference sequence). CDR3 DNA sequence: TGTGCCAGTAGTATACTAGCGGAGTTTGGCAATGAGCAGTTCTTC. It yields the protein CASSILAEFGNEQFF.

The V and J genes are TRBV6-2 or TRBV6-3 and TRBJ2-6; TRBD1 agrees at 7 bases. V shed 5 bases, J shed 5 bases, and the junction held 6 bases outside the gene matches. This CDR3 is 15 amino acids long. The germline V gene encodes CDR1 MNHEY and CDR2 SVGEGT. The CDR3 here is CASSTGDRRANVLTF. CDR3 in DNA: TGTGCCAGCAGTACCGGGGACAGAAGGGCCAACGTCCTGACTTTC.

The chain uses TRBV24-1 and TRBJ2-1; TRBD1 aligns across 9 bases. The CDR3 runs to 14 residues. Germline V gene sequence: CDR1 KGHDR, CDR2 SFDVKD. V lost 7 bases to trimming and J lost 10 bases; unmatched junction nucleotides: 10. The CDR3 region is CATSRDRDGQEQFF. CDR3 DNA sequence: TGTGCCACCAGCCGGGACAGGGACGGTCAGGAGCAGTTCTTC.

This rearrangement joins TRBV10-3 to TRBJ2-4, with D unresolved. The CDR3 is 13 residues long. CDR1 is ENHRY and CDR2 is SYGVKD in the germline V gene. V gave up 5 bases and J gave up 7 bases, with 12 bases separating them. The CDR3 DNA reads as TGTGCCATCAGTAACGAGGAAAACAACATTCAGTACTTC. The encoded protein is CAISNEENNIQYF.

This chain connects TRBV20-1 to TRBJ1-2; D is perhaps TRBD1 (5 bases). Germline V gives CDR1 DFQATT, CDR2 SNEGSKA (reference sequence). This CDR3 contains 12 residues. Trimming cost V 3 bases and J 8 bases, with 13 bases left between them. This CDR3 is CSASRQGSGYTF. The DNA of the CDR3 is TGCAGTGCTAGTCGGCAGGGAAGCGGCTACACCTTC.

The chain uses TRBV11-2 and TRBJ2-7; 10 bases are shared with TRBD1. J gave up 7 bases and V 3 bases, and 3 bases lay outside the gene matches. Germline CDR1 reads SGHAT; CDR2 reads FQNNGV. The CDR3 consists of 13 residues. In DNA form, the CDR3 reads TGTGCCAGCAGCTTGACAGGGGGCTGGGAGCAGTACGTC. Amino acid sequence: CASSLTGGWEQYV.

The chain links TRBV7-9 to TRBJ2-5, with a tentative D call TRBD2 (6 bases). The CDR3 contains 18 residues. V was cut by 1 base and J by 0 bases, with 18 bases left in between. Germline CDR1 and CDR2: SEHNR and FQNEAQ (reference sequence). In nucleotides, the CDR3 is TGTGCCAGCAGCTTAGGGGGCGCGCGGGGCTTGTACCAAGAGACCCAGTACTTC. This translates into CASSLGGARGLYQETQYF.

The chain carries TRBV7-9 and TRBJ1-4; D is undetermined. The CDR3 extends over 17 amino acids. The V end lost 1 base, the J end lost 2 bases, and 14 bases lay between the germline ends. The germline V gene encodes CDR1 SEHNR and CDR2 FQNEAQ (reference sequence). This CDR3 reads CASSLGPQPGTNEKLFF. For the CDR3, the DNA is TGTGCCAGCAGCTTAGGTCCCCAGCCCGGGACTAATGAAAAACTGTTTTTT.

V is TRBV2 and J is TRBJ1-4; 11 bases are a match to TRBD1. After removal of 5 bases from V and 6 bases from J, the junction contained 5 bases not matched to a gene. Germline V gene data show CDR1 as SNHLY and CDR2 as FYNNEI. The CDR3 consists of 15 residues. CDR3 protein: CASSPGTGGDEKLFF. DNA of the CDR3: TGTGCCAGCAGTCCTGGGACAGGGGGGGATGAAAAACTGTTTTTT. Drawing the rest from reference TRBV2 and TRBJ1-4, the complete variable domain is EPEVTQTPSHQVTQMGQEVILRCVPISNHLYFYWYRQILGQKVEFLVSFYNNEISEKSEIFDDQFSVERPDGSNFTLKIRSTKLEDSAMYFCASSPGTGGDEKLFFGSGTQLSVL.

The chain has TRBV19 and TRBJ1-1, with D perhaps TRBD1 (5 bases). V lost 5 bases to trimming and J lost 6 bases, with 16 bases between them. Per the germline V gene, CDR1 is LNHDA and CDR2 is SQIVND (reference sequence). CDR3 length: 14 residues. The CDR3 protein is CASSSTVTSPEAFF. The CDR3 DNA is TGTGCCAGTAGTTCGACAGTAACGAGCCCTGAAGCTTTCTTT.

The chain is built from TRBV28 and TRBJ1-2; D possibly corresponds to TRBD1 (6 bases). Germline CDR1 is MDHEN and CDR2 is SYDVKM. The CDR3 extends over 14 amino acids. Deletions cut 6 bases from V and 4 bases from J, with 15 bases between. CDR3 amino acids: CASRARTAFYGYTF. The CDR3 bases are TGTGCCAGCAGGGCCAGGACAGCCTTCTATGGCTACACCTTC.

This clone showed up many times. The chain is built from TRBV4-1 and TRBJ1-2; D remains unclear. Trimming cost V 0 bases and J 13 bases, with 15 bases left between them. Germline V gene data show CDR1 as MGHRA and CDR2 as YSYEKL. The CDR3 has 13 amino acids. The CDR3: CASSQDRYEPGTF. CDR3 nucleotides: TGCGCCAGCAGCCAAGATCGTTATGAACCGGGCACCTTC.

The V and J genes are TRBV7-3 and TRBJ2-1; D is possibly TRBD2 (5 bases). From germline, CDR1 is SGHTA and CDR2 FQGTGA. This CDR3 contains 12 residues. V was pared by 5 bases and J by 14 bases, with 16 bases between. The CDR3, as DNA: TGTGCCAGCAGCCCCTCCCGGGAACAGAAGTTCTTC. Translation: CASSPSREQKFF.